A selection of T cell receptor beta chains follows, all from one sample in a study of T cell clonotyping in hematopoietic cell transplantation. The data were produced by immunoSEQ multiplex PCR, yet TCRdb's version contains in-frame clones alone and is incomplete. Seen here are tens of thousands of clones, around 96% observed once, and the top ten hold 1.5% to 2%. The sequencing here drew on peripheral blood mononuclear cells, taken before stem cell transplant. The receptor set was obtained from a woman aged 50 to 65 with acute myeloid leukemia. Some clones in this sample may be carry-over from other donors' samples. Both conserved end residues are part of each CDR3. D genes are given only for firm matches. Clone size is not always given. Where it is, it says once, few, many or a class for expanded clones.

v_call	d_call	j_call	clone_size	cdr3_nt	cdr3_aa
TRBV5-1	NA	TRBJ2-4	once	TGCGCCAGCAGCTTGGAAGGGCCGGCAAACATTCAGTACTTC	CASSLEGPANIQYF
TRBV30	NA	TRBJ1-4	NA	TGTGCCTGGAGTGCCTTAGGTGAAAAACTGTTTTTT	CAWSALGEKLFF
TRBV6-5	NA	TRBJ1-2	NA	TGTGCCAGCAGTTATAACAGGAATAATGGCTACACCTTC	CASSYNRNNGYTF
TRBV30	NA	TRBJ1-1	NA	TGTGCCTGGACCCCCCCGCGACTTGGCACTGAAGCTTTCTTT	CAWTPPRLGTEAFF
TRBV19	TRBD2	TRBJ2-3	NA	TGTGCCAGTAGTATGGAGACTAGCGGGGGGGCTAGCACAGATACGCAGTATTTT	CASSMETSGGASTDTQYF
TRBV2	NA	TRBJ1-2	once	TGTGCCAGCAGTTTGCAGGACAGAGGAGATGGAGACTATGGCTACACCTTC	CASSLQDRGDGDYGYTF
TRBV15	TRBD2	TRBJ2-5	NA	TGTGCCACCAGCAGAGATCTTGGTAGCGGGGGAGCCCAAGAGACCCAGTACTTC	CATSRDLGSGGAQETQYF
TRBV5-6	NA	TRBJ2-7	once	TGTGCCAGCAGCAACGACCAGGGTGGGCGCGAGCAGTACTTC	CASSNDQGGREQYF
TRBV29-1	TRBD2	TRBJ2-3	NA	TGCAGCGTTCTACCTGGGACTAGACCCACAGATACGCAGTATTTT	CSVLPGTRPTDTQYF
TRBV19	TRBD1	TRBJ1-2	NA	TGTGCCAGTAGTATGTTCGGGACAGGCCCTTACTATGGCTACACCTTC	CASSMFGTGPYYGYTF
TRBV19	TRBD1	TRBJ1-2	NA	TGTGCCAGTAGTAACCGGGACAGGGTCTATGGCTACACCTTC	CASSNRDRVYGYTF
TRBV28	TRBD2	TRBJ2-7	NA	TGTGCCAGCACCGTACTAGCGGGCCAGTTCGAGCAGTACTTC	CASTVLAGQFEQYF
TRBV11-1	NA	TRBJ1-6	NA	TGTGCCAGCAGCTTCGGGATTACCTATAATTCACCCCTCCACTTT	CASSFGITYNSPLHF
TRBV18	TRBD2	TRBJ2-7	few	TGTGCCAGCTCACCCCCAGCGGGAGTGGGCGAGCAGTACTTC	CASSPPAGVGEQYF
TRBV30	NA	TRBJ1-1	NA	TGTGCCTGGAGTCCTTTGAAAGAAGCTTTCTTT	CAWSPLKEAFF
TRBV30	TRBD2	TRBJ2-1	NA	TGTGCCTGGAGTAACCCTGGCGGGAGGTCGAGGGAGCAGTTCTTC	CAWSNPGGRSREQFF
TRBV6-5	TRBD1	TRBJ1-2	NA	TGTGCCAGCAGTTACTCGGAGGGGGCTGGCTACACCTTC	CASSYSEGAGYTF
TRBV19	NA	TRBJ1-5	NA	TGTGCCAGTACCCTAGAAACGGGCAATCAGCCCCAGCATTTT	CASTLETGNQPQHF
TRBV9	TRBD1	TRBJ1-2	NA	TGTGCCAGCAGCTCCCATCCTATCGGGGACAGGGGGCAGCGGGGCTACACCTTC	CASSSHPIGDRGQRGYTF
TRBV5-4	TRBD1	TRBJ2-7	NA	TGTGCCAGCAGCCCGACAGTTTTACAGGGGGTCGAGCAGTACTTC	CASSPTVLQGVEQYF
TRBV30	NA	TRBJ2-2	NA	TGTGCCTGGAGTCTGGGGACTTCCACCGGGGAGCTGTTTTTT	CAWSLGTSTGELFF
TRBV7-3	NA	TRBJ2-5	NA	TGTGCCAGCAGTCCTAGGCAGGGGCCACAAGAGACCCAGTACTTC	CASSPRQGPQETQYF
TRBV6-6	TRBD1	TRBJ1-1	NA	TGTGCCAGCAGTCGGCAGGGGGACACTGAAGCTTTCTTT	CASSRQGDTEAFF
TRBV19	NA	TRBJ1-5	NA	TGTGCCAGTAACGTCGATAGCAATCAGCCCCAGCATTTT	CASNVDSNQPQHF
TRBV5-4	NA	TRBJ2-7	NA	TGTGCCAGCAGCTTGGCTAGGCGGCAGGGTGCCTACGAGCAGTACTTC	CASSLARRQGAYEQYF
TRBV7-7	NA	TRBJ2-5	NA	TGTGCTAGCAGCCGACTAGGACAAGAGACCCAGTACTTC	CASSRLGQETQYF
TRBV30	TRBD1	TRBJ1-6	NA	TGTGCCTGGAGGCCGGGACAGGGATTCTATAATTCACCCCTCCACTTT	CAWRPGQGFYNSPLHF
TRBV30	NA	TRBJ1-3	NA	TGTGCCTGGAGTGAGAATACTGGAAACACCATATATTTT	CAWSENTGNTIYF
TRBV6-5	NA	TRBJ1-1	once	TGTGCCAGCAGGAAAAAGGGACACTCGAACACTGAAGCTTTCTTT	CASRKKGHSNTEAFF
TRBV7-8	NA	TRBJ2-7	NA	TGTGCCAGCAGCCAGGGACCATCCTACGAGCAGTACTTC	CASSQGPSYEQYF
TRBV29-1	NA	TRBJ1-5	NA	TGCAGCGTCCGGGGGGTAGGTCAGCCCCAGCATTTT	CSVRGVGQPQHF
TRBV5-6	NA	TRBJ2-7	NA	TGTGCCAGCAGCTTGGTAAGGCTATCCTACGAGCAGTACTTC	CASSLVRLSYEQYF
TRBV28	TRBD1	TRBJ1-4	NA	TGTGCCAGCAGTGTACAGGGGGGTAATGAAAAACTGTTTTTT	CASSVQGGNEKLFF
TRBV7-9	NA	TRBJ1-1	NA	TGTGCCAGCAGCCCAGCGCGGGGGGCGAACACTGAAGCTTTCTTT	CASSPARGANTEAFF
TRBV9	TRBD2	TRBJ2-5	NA	TGTGCCAGCAGCGTAAGAGCGGGACGACAAGAGACCCAGTACTTC	CASSVRAGRQETQYF
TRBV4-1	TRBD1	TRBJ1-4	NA	TGCGCCAGCAGCCAACCCACAGGGGGCAGGTCTAATGAAAAACTGTTTTTT	CASSQPTGGRSNEKLFF
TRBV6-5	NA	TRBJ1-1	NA	TGTGCCAGCAGTTACAACCCCAGGACTGAAGCTTTCTTT	CASSYNPRTEAFF
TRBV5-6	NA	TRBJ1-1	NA	TGTGCCAGCAGCTTTACAAGATCTGAAGCTTTCTTT	CASSFTRSEAFF
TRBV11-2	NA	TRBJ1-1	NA	TGTGCCAGCAGCCCCTTCGCGGGGAACACTGAAGCTTTCTTT	CASSPFAGNTEAFF
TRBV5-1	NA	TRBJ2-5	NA	TGCGCCAGCAGCTTGGCCGTCGGGGAAGAGACCCAGTACTTC	CASSLAVGEETQYF
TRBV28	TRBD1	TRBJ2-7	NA	TGTGCCAGCAGTATCGCCGGGACAGGGGGCCTCGAGCAGTACTTC	CASSIAGTGGLEQYF
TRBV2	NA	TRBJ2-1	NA	TGTGCCAGCAGTTGGTATGAGCAGTTCTTC	CASSWYEQFF
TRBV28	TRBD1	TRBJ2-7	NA	TGTGCCAGCAGTCTGGGACAGGCATCCGAGCAGTACTTC	CASSLGQASEQYF
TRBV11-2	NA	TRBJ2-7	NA	TGTGCCAGCAGCCTTGGGAGGCCCTACGAGCAGTACTTC	CASSLGRPYEQYF
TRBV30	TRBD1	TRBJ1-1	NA	TGTGCCTGGGGACAGGCTTTGAACACTGAAGCTTTCTTT	CAWGQALNTEAFF
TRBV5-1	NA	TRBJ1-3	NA	TGCGCCAGCAGCACCGGGGACACCAGCTCTGGAAACACCATATATTTT	CASSTGDTSSGNTIYF
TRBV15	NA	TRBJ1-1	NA	TGTGCCACCAGCAGAGGGTGGGGGAGAGCCTTGCCTGAAGCTTTCTTT	CATSRGWGRALPEAFF
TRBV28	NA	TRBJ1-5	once	TGTGCCAGCAGTTTCTTCGGCAGAGGGGGTCAGCCCCAGCATTTT	CASSFFGRGGQPQHF
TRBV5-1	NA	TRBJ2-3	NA	TGCGCCAGCAGCTTGGAGGGTTTAACAGATACGCAGTATTTT	CASSLEGLTDTQYF
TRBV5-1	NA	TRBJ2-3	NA	TGCGCCAGCAGTTCGATGGCGTCTAGCACAGATACGCAGTATTTT	CASSSMASSTDTQYF
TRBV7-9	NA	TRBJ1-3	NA	TGTGCCAGCAGTTCGGGTCTCGAAAACACCATATATTTT	CASSSGLENTIYF
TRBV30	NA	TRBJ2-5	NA	TGTGCCTGGAGTGTACAAGCAGGGATCGGGGAGACCCAGTACTTC	CAWSVQAGIGETQYF
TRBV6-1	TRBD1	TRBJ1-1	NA	TGTGCCAGCAGTGCACCGGGACAGGGTGAAGCTTTCTTT	CASSAPGQGEAFF
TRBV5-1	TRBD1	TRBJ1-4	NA	TGCGCCAGCAGCTTCCAGGACAGGGCAATAGAAAAACTGTTTTTT	CASSFQDRAIEKLFF
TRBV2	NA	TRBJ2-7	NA	TGTGCCAGCAGAGCTCACGGTACGACTTGGGAGCAGTACTTC	CASRAHGTTWEQYF
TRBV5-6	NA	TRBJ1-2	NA	TGTGCCAGCAGCTTGAGTGGGTATGGCTACACCTTC	CASSLSGYGYTF
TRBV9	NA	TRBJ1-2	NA	TGTGCCAGCAGCGTAGCGGACAGATTCTATGGCTACACCTTC	CASSVADRFYGYTF